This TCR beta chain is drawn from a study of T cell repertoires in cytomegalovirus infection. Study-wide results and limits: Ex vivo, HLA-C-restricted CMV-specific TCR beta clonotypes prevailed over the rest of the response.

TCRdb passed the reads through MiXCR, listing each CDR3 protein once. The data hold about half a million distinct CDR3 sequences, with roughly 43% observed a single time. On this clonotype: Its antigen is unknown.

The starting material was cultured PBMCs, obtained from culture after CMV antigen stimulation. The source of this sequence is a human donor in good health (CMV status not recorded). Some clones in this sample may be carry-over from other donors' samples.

The CDR3 DNA is TGTGCCAGCAGACCGGGGTCAACTAATGAAAAACTGTTTTTT. It is translated as CASRPGSTNEKLFF. The chain has TRBV7-2 and TRBJ1-4; unclear D gene. The germline gives CDR1 SGHTA, CDR2 FQGNSA. V shed 6 bases and J shed 0 bases, with 8 bases lying between them. The CDR3 length is 14 residues. Full variable domain (rest looked up from reference TRBV7-2 and TRBJ1-4): GAGVSQSPSNKVTEKGKDVELRCDPISGHTALYWYRQSLGQGLEFLIYFQGNSAPDKSGLPSDRFSAERTGGSVSTLTIQRTQQEDSAVYLCASRPGSTNEKLFFGSGTQLSVL.